The 20 T cell receptor beta chains below all came from one sample that was sequenced in a study of Tregs in tolerant kidney transplant recipients (dated by TCRdb to 2018 to 2020). The time point label, as the study defines it: blood sample drawn before combined kidney and bone marrow transplant. The protocol used for the library was the immunoSEQ multiplex PCR assay. TCRdb re-hosts the immuneACCESS table, in-frame sequences only. Its copies lack some clones; in the studies checked, an unresolved V gene accounts for under half of them, and the cause for the rest is not known. In all, the sample holds tens of thousands of clones, and under 98% of those were seen once. The ten most abundant clones make up 0.56% of the sample. The specimen was CD4+ T cells from blood, collected before the transplant. The receptor set was obtained from a human donor who received a combined kidney and bone marrow transplant.

The chain links TRBV7-2 to TRBJ2-7, with TRBD1 identical over 7 bases. Looked up from germline, CDR1 is SGHTA and CDR2 is FQGNSA. The CDR3 contains 12 residues. The V and J ends lost 8 bases and 3 bases, in that order; junction bases with no gene match: 4. As DNA, the CDR3 is TGTGCCAGCGGAGACAGGGACTACGAGCAGTACTTC. This sequence encodes CASGDRDYEQYF.

The genes are TRBV30 and TRBJ1-2; D is possibly TRBD1 (5 bases). The V gene lost 2 bases and the J gene lost 8 bases, with 15 bases spanning the gap. CDR3 size: 13 residues. The germline gives CDR1 GTSNPN, CDR2 SVGIG (reference sequence). The CDR3, as DNA: TGTGCCTGGAGTCCCACCTGGAGGGACGGCTACACCTTC. Protein product: CAWSPTWRDGYTF.

The chain uses TRBV14 and TRBJ2-3; 7 nucleotides align to TRBD1. The CDR3 contains 16 residues. Unmatched junction bases numbered 14, after V lost 1 base and J lost 10 bases. CDR1 and CDR2 from the germline V gene are SGHDN and FVKESK. The CDR3 region is CASSQAIGQVVGAQYF. The CDR3 DNA follows: TGTGCCAGCAGCCAAGCCATTGGACAGGTAGTCGGTGCGCAGTATTTT.

The chain couples TRBV5-6 to TRBJ2-1; D call uncertain. Trimming shortened V by 2 bases and J by 0 bases, and 9 bases separated the two germline ends. From germline, CDR1 is SGHDT and CDR2 YYEEEE. This CDR3 comprises 15 residues. DNA for the CDR3: TGTGCCAGCAGCTTTGGTTCGCGCTCCTACAATGAGCAGTTCTTC. Translating gives CASSFGSRSYNEQFF.

As DNA, the CDR3 is TGTGCCAGCAGCTCCCAGGGGGGAGGATCCTACGAGCAGTACTTC. Residues: CASSSQGGGSYEQYF. J is TRBJ2-7 and V is TRBV7-2, with D perhaps TRBD1 (7 bases). V was cut by 4 bases and J by 1 base, with 14 bases left in between. Per germline, CDR1 SGHTA and CDR2 FQGNSA. The CDR3 length is 15 residues.

This chain uses TRBV28 with TRBJ2-1, with 7 bases aligning to TRBD1. The CDR3 is made up of 15 amino acids. Trimming removed 3 bases from V and 5 bases from J; junction bases left unmatched: 7. Looked up from germline, CDR1 is MDHEN and CDR2 is SYDVKM. CDR3 amino acids: CASSFWAGGHNEQFF. As DNA, the CDR3 is TGTGCCAGCAGTTTCTGGGCAGGGGGACACAATGAGCAGTTCTTC.

The chain joins TRBV29-1 to TRBJ2-3; D gene ambiguous. Germline V CDR1 and CDR2: SQVTM, ANQGSEA. CDR3 length: 14 amino acids. The germline V and J ends were trimmed by 2 bases and 0 bases, with 9 bases remaining between them. The CDR3 loop reads CSVEISGSTDTQYF. CDR3 DNA: TGCAGCGTTGAAATATCGGGTAGCACAGATACGCAGTATTTT.

This chain joins TRBV11-2 and TRBJ2-1; 10 nucleotides match TRBD1. CDR3 length: 15 residues. Germline assignment: CDR1 SGHAT and CDR2 FQNNGV. The J segment lost 1 base and the V segment lost 5 bases, leaving 2 bases of the junction unmatched. The CDR3 loop reads CASSGGQGSYNEQFF. The CDR3 coding sequence is TGTGCCAGCAGCGGGGGACAGGGGTCCTACAATGAGCAGTTCTTC. The full variable domain, with the rest looked up from reference TRBV11-2 and TRBJ2-1, is EAGVAQSPRYKIIEKRQSVAFWCNPISGHATLYWYQQILGQGPKLLIQFQNNGVVDDSQLPKDRFSAERLKGVDSTLKIQPAKLEDSAVYLCASSGGQGSYNEQFFGPGTRLTVL.

The chain uses TRBV29-1 and TRBJ1-5, with 8 bases matching TRBD1. The CDR3 sequence is 14 residues long. Germline V gives CDR1 SQVTM, CDR2 ANQGSEA. V shed 4 bases and J 3 bases; nucleotides not matched to a gene: 5. Here the CDR3 reads CSVAPDRDNQPQHF. CDR3 sequence (DNA): TGCAGCGTTGCCCCGGACAGGGACAATCAGCCCCAGCATTTT.

This chain joins TRBV5-1 and TRBJ1-2, with TRBD1 identical over 9 bases. The CDR3 is 14 amino acids. Germline V CDR1 and CDR2: SGHRS, YFSETQ. Trimming took 4 bases from V and 7 from J; bases not matched to a gene: 8. The DNA for the CDR3 is TGCGCCAGCAGCCTCCGGGACAGGGAGGGTGGCTACACCTTC. Encoded protein: CASSLRDREGGYTF.

The CDR3 region is CASSQETSYTYYEQYF. CDR3 nucleotide sequence: TGCGCCAGCAGCCAGGAGACTAGTTACACCTACTACGAGCAGTACTTC. The chain uses TRBV4-3 and TRBJ2-7, with D perhaps matching TRBD2 (6 bases). Trimming stripped 3 bases from V and 3 bases from J, with 18 bases between. CDR1 and CDR2 (germline): LGHNA, YSLEER. This CDR3 contains 16 residues.

The genes are TRBV2 and TRBJ2-1; 9 bases line up with TRBD1. The length of the CDR3 is 12 residues. Germline lookup yields CDR1 SNHLY and CDR2 FYNNEI. The V and J ends lost 6 bases and 7 bases, in that order; junction bases with no gene match: 1. The chain's CDR3 is CASRDRGNEQFF. CDR3 in DNA: TGTGCCAGCAGGGACAGGGGTAATGAGCAGTTCTTC. The entire variable domain, with the rest obtained from reference TRBV2 and TRBJ2-1, is as follows: EPEVTQTPSHQVTQMGQEVILRCVPISNHLYFYWYRQILGQKVEFLVSFYNNEISEKSEIFDDQFSVERPDGSNFTLKIRSTKLEDSAMYFCASRDRGNEQFFGPGTRLTVL.

This rearrangement joins TRBV5-1 to TRBJ2-5; the D gene is possibly TRBD2 (6 bases). The CDR3 is 12 amino acids. CDR1 is SGHRS, CDR2 YFSETQ, per germline. V was clipped by 1 base and J by 9 bases, with 10 bases between them. The chain's CDR3 is CASSLFSGAQYF. CDR3 bases: TGCGCCAGCAGCTTGTTTTCGGGGGCCCAGTACTTC. Drawing the rest from reference TRBV5-1 and TRBJ2-5, the complete variable domain is KAGVTQTPRYLIKTRGQQVTLSCSPISGHRSVSWYQQTPGQGLQFLFEYFSETQRNKGNFPGRFSGRQFSNSRSEMNVSTLELGDSALYLCASSLFSGAQYFGPGTRLLVL.

V gene TRBV11-2 combines with J gene TRBJ1-1, with D perhaps TRBD1 (5 bases). Germline assignment: CDR1 SGHAT and CDR2 FQNNGV. The V gene lost 6 bases and the J gene lost 1 base, with 18 bases spanning the gap. The CDR3 runs 16 residues. The CDR3 reads CASSPSMVQANTEAFF. The CDR3 DNA follows: TGTGCCAGCAGTCCCTCTATGGTACAGGCGAACACTGAAGCTTTCTTT.

The J gene is TRBJ2-1, the V gene TRBV7-2; D may be TRBD2 (5 bases). Germline lookup yields CDR1 SGHTA and CDR2 FQGNSA. The CDR3 spans 13 residues. V shed 1 base and J shed 5 bases, with 6 bases lying between them. The CDR3 is CASSLVTNNEQFF. The DNA of the CDR3 is TGTGCCAGCAGCTTAGTGACTAACAATGAGCAGTTCTTC.

This sequence joins TRBV4-3 and TRBJ2-3; 7 nucleotides line up with TRBD1. The V gene end was trimmed by 5 bases and the J gene end by 2 bases; junction bases not matched to a gene: 7. CDR3 length: 15 amino acids. The germline V gene encodes CDR1 LGHNA and CDR2 YSLEER. CDR3 bases: TGCGCCAGCAGCACCCTGACAGGGTCCACAGATACGCAGTATTTT. Translating it yields CASSTLTGSTDTQYF.

The gene calls are TRBV19 and TRBJ1-1; D remains unclear. CDR3 length: 14 residues. The germline V gene encodes CDR1 LNHDA and CDR2 SQIVND (reference sequence). Trimming left V 3 bases short and J 0 bases short, with 8 bases between. Written as DNA, the CDR3 is TGTGCCAGTAGTATCCCGGGGTTGAACACTGAAGCTTTCTTT. It codes for CASSIPGLNTEAFF.

This clone was seen once. V gene TRBV9 combines with J gene TRBJ1-1, with D tentatively TRBD1 (5 bases). The CDR3 is made up of 16 amino acids. Germline CDR1 is SGDLS and CDR2 is YYNGEE. V lost 1 base to trimming and J lost 0 bases, with 13 bases between them. In DNA, the CDR3 is TGTGCCAGCAGCGTATACGGTACAGGAGTGAACACTGAAGCTTTCTTT. Its protein product is CASSVYGTGVNTEAFF.

This clone was seen just once. The V gene is TRBV15, the J gene TRBJ2-7, with TRBD1 matching 7 bases. The V segment lost 3 bases and the J segment 6 bases; nucleotides outside the gene matches: 8. The CDR3 contains 14 residues. In germline, CDR1 is LNHNV, CDR2 YYDKDF (reference sequence). The CDR3 spells CATSSLAGGSEQYF. The DNA of the CDR3 is TGTGCCACCAGCAGCCTGGCAGGGGGATCCGAGCAGTACTTC.

The chain combines TRBV5-1 with TRBJ2-7, with 9 positions matching TRBD2. This CDR3 comprises 15 residues. Germline lookup yields CDR1 SGHRS and CDR2 YFSETQ. V was pared by 2 bases and J by 5 bases, with 8 bases of the junction left unmatched. In DNA, the CDR3 is TGCGCCAGCAGCTTCTCGGCGGGAGGGCCCAACGAGCAGTACTTC. Translating gives CASSFSAGGPNEQYF.